This T cell receptor beta chain was captured in a study of blood T cell repertoires in COVID-19. Between the trimmed V and J ends, which lost 5 bases and 7 bases, there was a span of 15 bases. The CDR3 spans 14 residues. Per the germline V gene, CDR1 is MNHEY and CDR2 is SMNVEV (reference sequence). This table comes from immunoSEQ multiplex PCR, and its TCRdb copy is limited to in-frame clones, with some not included. The sample contains 260,000 or so clones, approximately 86% of which appear only once. Material for sequencing was peripheral blood. This rearrangement joins TRBV27 to TRBJ1-5, with D possibly being TRBD1 (6 bases). This sequence was found in a man in his late teens or twenties with active or convalescent COVID-19. The chain's CDR3 is CASSRDQGSQPQHF. The CDR3, as DNA: TGTGCCAGCAGTAGAGATCAGGGGAGCCAGCCCCAGCATTTT.